This T cell receptor beta chain was sequenced in a study of long-term antiretroviral therapy in people with HIV. This clone was counted a single time. They ran version v3.0 of the immunoSEQ assay at survey level. Generated by immunoSEQ multiplex PCR, the TCRdb table keeps only in-frame clones and is missing some. The sample lists around 6,700 clones; roughly 88% were seen once. CDR3 size: 14 residues. Deletions cut 3 bases from V and 3 bases from J, with 12 bases between. Germline V gene sequence: CDR1 MNHEY, CDR2 SMNVEV (reference sequence). The specimen was unsorted PBMCs, collected 3.7 years after starting antiretroviral therapy. The J gene is TRBJ2-7, the V gene TRBV27; a weak D match, TRBD2 (6 bases). The sequence was collected from a woman aged 50 to 60 with HIV. The DNA of the CDR3 is TGTGCCAGCAGTTTCTCCGGGCGGGACTACGAGCAGTACTTC. This gives the protein CASSFSGRDYEQYF.